This is a list of T cell receptor beta chains from one sample in a study of T cells expressing NK-cell markers. TCRdb reanalyzed the 5' RACE reads and collapses them to one entry per CDR3 protein, without DNA. Its clone listing holds 300,000 to 450,000 distinct CDR3 sequences. The sequenced material came from blood T cells: a sorted CD56 or NKG2C T cell subset, CD4+ or CD8+ T cells, or bulk PBMC T cells (not recorded which). The receptors were gathered from a man aged 18 to 69 in good health. The CDR3 runs from the conserved cysteine through the conserved F or W. A row's size may be missing; if present it is once, few, many or a size class.

>TRBV12-3/TRBV12-4|TRBJ2-7|.
CASSAHRDSSYEQYF
>TRBV6-1|TRBJ1-5|.
CASSGRQAPHQPQHF
>TRBV25-1|TRBJ2-1|.
CASRSASGVYNEQFF
>TRBV9|TRBJ1-3|.
CASSVTTGPSGNTIYF
>TRBV5-5|TRBJ1-5|.
CASSLEGTPQHF
>TRBV3-1|TRBJ1-2|.
CASSQKGGFGYTF
>TRBV20-1|TRBJ2-5|.
CSARDLSRGFETQYF
>TRBV12-3/TRBV12-4|TRBJ2-3|.
CASSLVGSSTDTQYF
>TRBV6-2/TRBV6-3|TRBJ1-2|.
CASRNVQGANYGYTF
>TRBV7-9|TRBJ1-4|.
CASSDGTGVNEKLFF
>TRBV3-1|TRBJ2-7|.
CASSQSGTSRKRGEQYF
>TRBV6-1|TRBJ2-3|medium-sized
CASTPSRTDTQYF
>TRBV11-2|TRBJ2-4|.
CASSALGGLAKNIQYF
>TRBV27|TRBJ2-3|.
CASSLSLTRTDTQYF
>TRBV19|TRBJ2-1|.
CASKGEAPHNEQFF
>TRBV29-1|TRBJ2-1|.
CSVVGTGGNEQFF
>TRBV6-1|TRBJ2-2|.
CASSEYRTPMGGELFF
>TRBV3-1|TRBJ2-7|.
CASSRGTSGTYEQYF
>TRBV20-1|TRBJ1-2|.
CSARASTGARSGYTF
>TRBV5-1|TRBJ2-7|.
CASSLGVQGRNEQYF
>TRBV20-1|TRBJ1-2|.
CSANEQGAWGYTF
>TRBV6-1|TRBJ1-5|.
CASSEPWGGNQPQHF
>TRBV12-3/TRBV12-4|TRBJ2-6|.
CASSLAHYGSSGANVLTF
>TRBV7-8|TRBJ1-4|.
CASSLRQGPNEKLFF
>TRBV6-1|TRBJ2-1|.
CASSLGERDGSYNEQFF
>TRBV4-2|TRBJ2-1|.
CASSRYLRLAGGNNEQFF
>TRBV18|TRBJ2-1|.
CASSPLAGVWEQFF
>TRBV20-1|TRBJ1-5|.
CSASWSGGYSNQPQHF
>TRBV14|TRBJ2-1|.
CASSQETGRGNEQFF
>TRBV28|TRBJ2-7|.
CASRPTGNYEQYF
>TRBV12-3/TRBV12-4|TRBJ2-1|.
CASSRGSSYNEQFF
>TRBV27|TRBJ1-2|.
CATSKTRGYGYTF
>TRBV6-5|TRBJ2-5|.
CASSNGQGAVWETQYF
>TRBV6-1|TRBJ1-1|.
CASTGRVRGQGWTFF
>TRBV11-2|TRBJ2-3|.
CASSSLAGGADTQYF
>TRBV12-3/TRBV12-4|TRBJ1-2|.
CASSLVRDYYGYTF
>TRBV15|TRBJ2-3|.
CATSREGTSGTDTQYF
>TRBV12-3/TRBV12-4|TRBJ2-7|.
CASSTRGGRNPYEQYF
>TRBV3-1|TRBJ2-3|.
CASSPSGLLLITDTQYF
>TRBV7-2|TRBJ2-5|.
CASSPTSGQETQYF
>TRBV20-1|TRBJ2-5|.
CSAKGSFPTEETQYF
>TRBV20-1|TRBJ2-7|.
CSAASGAISAYEQYF
>TRBV6-2/TRBV6-3|TRBJ2-3|.
CASSFGQLTYHFTDTQYF
>TRBV4-1|TRBJ2-1|.
CASSQGSNYNEQFF
>TRBV7-9|TRBJ1-2|.
CASSYGTANYGYTF
>TRBV2|TRBJ2-7|.
CASSENRRGGLGEQYF
>TRBV7-2|TRBJ1-5|.
CASSQERDQPQHF
>TRBV28|TRBJ1-2|.
CASTPPGKANYGYTF
>TRBV14|TRBJ2-5|.
CASSPNKGKETQYF